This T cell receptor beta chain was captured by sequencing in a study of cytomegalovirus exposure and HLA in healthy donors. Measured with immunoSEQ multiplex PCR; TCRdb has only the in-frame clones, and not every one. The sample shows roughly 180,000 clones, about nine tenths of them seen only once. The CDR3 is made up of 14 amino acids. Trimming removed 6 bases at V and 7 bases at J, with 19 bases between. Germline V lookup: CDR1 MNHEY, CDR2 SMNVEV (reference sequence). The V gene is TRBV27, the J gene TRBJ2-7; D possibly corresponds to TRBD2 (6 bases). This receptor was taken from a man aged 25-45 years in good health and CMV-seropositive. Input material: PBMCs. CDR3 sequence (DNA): TGTGCCAGCAGCCCCGGGGGTGGGGGTCGAGAGCAGTACTTC. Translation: CASSPGGGGREQYF.